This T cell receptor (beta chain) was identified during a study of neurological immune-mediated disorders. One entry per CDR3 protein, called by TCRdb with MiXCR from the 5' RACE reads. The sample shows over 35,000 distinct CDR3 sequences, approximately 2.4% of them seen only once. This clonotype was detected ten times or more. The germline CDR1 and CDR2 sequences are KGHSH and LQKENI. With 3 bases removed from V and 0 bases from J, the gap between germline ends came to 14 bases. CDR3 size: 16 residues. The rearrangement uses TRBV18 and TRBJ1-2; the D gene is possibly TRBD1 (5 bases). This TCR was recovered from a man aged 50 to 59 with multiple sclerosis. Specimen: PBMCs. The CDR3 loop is CASSPSGTATNYGYTF. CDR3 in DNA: TGTGCCAGCTCACCGAGCGGGACCGCGACTAACTATGGCTACACCTTC.